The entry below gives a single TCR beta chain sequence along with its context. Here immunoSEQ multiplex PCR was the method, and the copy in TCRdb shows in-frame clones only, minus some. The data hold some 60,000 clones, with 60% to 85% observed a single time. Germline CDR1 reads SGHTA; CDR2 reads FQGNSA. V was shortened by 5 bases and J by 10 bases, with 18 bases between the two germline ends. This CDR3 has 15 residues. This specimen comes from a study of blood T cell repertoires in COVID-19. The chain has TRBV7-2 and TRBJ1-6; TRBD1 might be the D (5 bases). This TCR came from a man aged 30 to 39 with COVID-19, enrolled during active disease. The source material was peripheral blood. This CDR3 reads CASSGGGVDLSPLHF. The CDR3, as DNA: TGTGCCAGCAGCGGAGGAGGGGTGGATTTGTCACCCCTCCACTTT.